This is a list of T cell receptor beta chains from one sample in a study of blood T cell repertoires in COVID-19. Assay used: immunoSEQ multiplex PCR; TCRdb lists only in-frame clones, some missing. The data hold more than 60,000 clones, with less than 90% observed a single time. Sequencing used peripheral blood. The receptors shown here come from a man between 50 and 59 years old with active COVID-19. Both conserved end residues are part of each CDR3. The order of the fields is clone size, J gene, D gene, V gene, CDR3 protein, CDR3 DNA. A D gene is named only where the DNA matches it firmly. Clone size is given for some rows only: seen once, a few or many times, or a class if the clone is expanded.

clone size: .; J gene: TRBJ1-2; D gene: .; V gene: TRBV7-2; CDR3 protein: CASRPTGYSGGYTF; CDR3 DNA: TGTGCCAGCAGGCCCACAGGGTACTCAGGGGGCTACACCTTC
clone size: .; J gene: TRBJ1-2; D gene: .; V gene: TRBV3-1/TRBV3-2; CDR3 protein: CASSQGGPGNYGYTF; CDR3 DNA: TGTGCCAGCAGCCAAGGGGGGCCGGGTAACTATGGCTACACCTTC
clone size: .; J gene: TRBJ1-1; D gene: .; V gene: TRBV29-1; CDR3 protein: CSVVRANTEAFF; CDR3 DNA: TGCAGCGTTGTCAGGGCGAACACTGAAGCTTTCTTT
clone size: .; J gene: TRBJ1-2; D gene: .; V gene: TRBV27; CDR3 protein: CASKSLSHYGYTF; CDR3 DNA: TGTGCCAGTAAGAGCCTCTCCCACTATGGCTACACCTTC
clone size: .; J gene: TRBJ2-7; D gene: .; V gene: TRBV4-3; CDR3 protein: CAPGPPEEAYEQYF; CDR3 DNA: TGCGCCCCCGGGCCCCCCGAGGAGGCGTACGAGCAGTACTTC
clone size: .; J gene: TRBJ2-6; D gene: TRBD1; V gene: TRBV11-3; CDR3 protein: CASSAGGPGANVLTF; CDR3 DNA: TGTGCCAGCAGCGCAGGGGGCCCTGGGGCCAACGTCCTGACTTTC
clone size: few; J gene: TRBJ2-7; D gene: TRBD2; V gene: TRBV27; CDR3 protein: CASSGFRPSGTSLEQYF; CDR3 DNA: TGTGCCAGCAGCGGCTTTCGTCCTAGCGGGACCTCCCTCGAGCAGTACTTC
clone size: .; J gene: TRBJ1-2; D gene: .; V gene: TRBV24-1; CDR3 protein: CATSDPRGLYGYTF; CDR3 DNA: TGTGCCACCAGTGACCCCCGAGGGCTCTATGGCTACACCTTC
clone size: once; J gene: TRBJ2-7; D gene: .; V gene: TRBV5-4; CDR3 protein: CASSFGGQTYEQYF; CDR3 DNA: TGTGCCAGCAGCTTCGGAGGACAGACCTACGAGCAGTACTTC
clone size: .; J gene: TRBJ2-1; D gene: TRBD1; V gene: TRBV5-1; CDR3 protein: CASSLNPGQGGNEQFF; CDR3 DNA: TGCGCCAGCAGCTTAAATCCTGGACAGGGGGGGAATGAGCAGTTCTTC
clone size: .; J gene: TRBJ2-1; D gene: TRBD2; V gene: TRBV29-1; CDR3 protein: CSGRQPGLGYNEQFF; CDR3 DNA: TGCAGCGGTCGACAGCCGGGACTAGGATACAATGAGCAGTTCTTC
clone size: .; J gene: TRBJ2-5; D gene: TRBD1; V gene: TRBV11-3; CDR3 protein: CASSSPTWTGPRGETQYF; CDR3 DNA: TGTGCCAGCAGCTCACCCACCTGGACAGGTCCCAGGGGAGAAACCCAGTACTTC
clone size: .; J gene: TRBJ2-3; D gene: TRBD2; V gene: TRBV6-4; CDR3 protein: CASSDYPSGESTDTQYF; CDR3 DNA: TGTGCCAGCAGTGACTATCCTAGCGGGGAGAGCACAGATACGCAGTATTTT
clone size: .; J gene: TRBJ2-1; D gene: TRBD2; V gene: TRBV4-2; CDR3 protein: CASSQEKLAGVDEQFF; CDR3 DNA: TGTGCCAGCAGCCAAGAAAAACTAGCGGGTGTGGATGAGCAGTTCTTC
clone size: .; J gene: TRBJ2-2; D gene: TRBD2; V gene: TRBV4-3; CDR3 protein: CASSQEVLAGRTGELFF; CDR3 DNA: TGCGCCAGCAGCCAAGAGGTATTAGCGGGCCGCACCGGGGAGCTGTTTTTT
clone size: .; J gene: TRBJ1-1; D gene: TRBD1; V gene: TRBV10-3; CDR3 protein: CAISAYGTVNTEAFF; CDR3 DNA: TGTGCCATCAGTGCCTACGGGACAGTGAACACTGAAGCTTTCTTT
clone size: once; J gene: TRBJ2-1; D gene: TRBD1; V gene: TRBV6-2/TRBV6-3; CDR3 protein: CASSQLGQGGYNEQFF; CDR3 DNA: TGTGCCAGCAGTCAACTCGGACAGGGAGGTTACAATGAGCAGTTCTTC
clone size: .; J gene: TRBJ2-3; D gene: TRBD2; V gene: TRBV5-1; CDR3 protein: CASSLVPLAGGTDTQYF; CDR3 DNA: TGCGCCAGCAGCTTGGTCCCGCTAGCGGGGGGCACAGATACGCAGTATTTT
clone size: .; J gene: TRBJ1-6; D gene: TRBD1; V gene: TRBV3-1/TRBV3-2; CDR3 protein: CASSLGQGINSPLHF; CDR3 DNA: TGTGCCAGCAGCCTTGGACAGGGCATCAATTCACCCCTCCACTTT
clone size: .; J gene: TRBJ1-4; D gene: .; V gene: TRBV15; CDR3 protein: CATRGGVNEKLFF; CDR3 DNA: TGTGCCACCAGGGGGGGGGTGAATGAAAAACTGTTTTTT
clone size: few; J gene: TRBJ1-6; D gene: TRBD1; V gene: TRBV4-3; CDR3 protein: CASSSVRDSYSPLHF; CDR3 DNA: TGCGCCAGCAGCTCTGTACGGGACAGCTATTCACCCCTCCACTTT
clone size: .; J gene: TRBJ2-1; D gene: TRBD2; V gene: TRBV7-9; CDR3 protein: CASSSTGLAHNEQFF; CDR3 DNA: TGTGCCAGCAGCTCGACGGGACTAGCGCACAATGAGCAGTTCTTC
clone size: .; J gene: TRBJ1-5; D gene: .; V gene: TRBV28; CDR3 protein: CASSSSYLESSNQPQHF; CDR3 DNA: TGTGCCAGCAGTTCATCGTATTTAGAGAGTTCCAATCAGCCCCAGCATTTT
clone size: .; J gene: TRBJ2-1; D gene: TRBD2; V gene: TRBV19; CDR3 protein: CASSIIGRVAGTYNEQFF; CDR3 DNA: TGTGCCAGTAGTATAATCGGCCGGGTAGCGGGGACCTACAATGAGCAGTTCTTC
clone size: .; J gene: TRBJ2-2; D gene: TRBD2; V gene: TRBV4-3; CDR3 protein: CASSPSGTNTGELFF; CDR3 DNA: TGCGCCAGCAGCCCTAGCGGGACCAACACCGGGGAGCTGTTTTTT
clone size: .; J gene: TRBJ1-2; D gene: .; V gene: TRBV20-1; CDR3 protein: CSARPSGGYTF; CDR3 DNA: TGCAGTGCTAGACCCAGCGGCGGCTACACCTTC
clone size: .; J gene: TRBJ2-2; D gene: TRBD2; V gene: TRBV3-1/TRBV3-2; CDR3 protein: CASSPERGTGELFF; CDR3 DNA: TGTGCCAGCAGCCCGGAGCGGGGCACCGGGGAGCTGTTTTTT
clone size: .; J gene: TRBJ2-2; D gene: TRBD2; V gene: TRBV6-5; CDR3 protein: CASVSGTRNTGELFF; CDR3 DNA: TGTGCCAGCGTATCCGGGACTAGAAACACCGGGGAGCTGTTTTTT
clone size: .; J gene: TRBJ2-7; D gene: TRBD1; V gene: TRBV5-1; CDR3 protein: CASWTGWVYEQYF; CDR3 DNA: TGCGCCAGCTGGACAGGTTGGGTCTACGAGCAGTACTTC
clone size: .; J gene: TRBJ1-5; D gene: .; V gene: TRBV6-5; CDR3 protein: CASSPLRGDQPQHF; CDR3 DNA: TGTGCCAGCAGTCCGCTACGGGGGGATCAGCCCCAGCATTTT
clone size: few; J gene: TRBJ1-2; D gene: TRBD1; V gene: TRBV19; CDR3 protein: CASSTRQGTDGYTF; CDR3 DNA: TGTGCCAGTAGCACCCGACAGGGGACGGATGGCTACACCTTC
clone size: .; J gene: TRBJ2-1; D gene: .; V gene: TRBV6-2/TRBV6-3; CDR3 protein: CASSYEDTPYNEQFF; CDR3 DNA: TGTGCCAGCAGTTACGAGGACACACCCTACAATGAGCAGTTCTTC
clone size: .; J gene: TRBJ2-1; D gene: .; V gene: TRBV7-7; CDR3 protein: CASSRREDNEQFF; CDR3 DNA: TGTGCTAGCAGCCGAAGGGAGGACAATGAGCAGTTCTTC
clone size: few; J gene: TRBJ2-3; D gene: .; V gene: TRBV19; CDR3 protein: CASRDSPPDTQYF; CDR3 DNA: TGTGCCAGTAGGGACTCACCCCCAGATACGCAGTATTTT
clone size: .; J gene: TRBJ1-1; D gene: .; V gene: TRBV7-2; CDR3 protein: CASSPPSLVVTEAFF; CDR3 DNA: TGTGCCAGCAGCCCCCCGTCCCTGGTAGTGACTGAAGCTTTCTTT
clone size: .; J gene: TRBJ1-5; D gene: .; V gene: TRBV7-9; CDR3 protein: CASSLGGGNQPQHF; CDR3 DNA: TGTGCCAGCAGCTTAGGGGGGGGCAATCAGCCCCAGCATTTT
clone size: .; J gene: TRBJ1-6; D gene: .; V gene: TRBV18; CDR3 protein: CASSLDQSEGYSPLHF; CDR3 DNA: TGTGCCAGCTCACTGGACCAATCAGAGGGCTATTCACCCCTCCACTTT
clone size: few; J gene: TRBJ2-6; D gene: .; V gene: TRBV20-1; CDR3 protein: CSASQGTQNWGANVLTF; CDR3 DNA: TGCAGTGCTAGTCAGGGGACCCAAAATTGGGGGGCCAACGTCCTGACTTTC
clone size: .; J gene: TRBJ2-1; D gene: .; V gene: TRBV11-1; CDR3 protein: CASRLGGGYNEQFF; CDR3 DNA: TGTGCCAGCAGACTCGGGGGAGGTTACAATGAGCAGTTCTTC
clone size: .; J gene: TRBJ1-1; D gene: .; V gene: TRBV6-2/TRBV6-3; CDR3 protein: CASSPHVELTEAFF; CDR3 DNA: TGTGCCAGCAGCCCCCACGTCGAGCTGACTGAAGCTTTCTTT
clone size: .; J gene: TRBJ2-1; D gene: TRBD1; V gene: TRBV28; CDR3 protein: CASSSQGAESYNEQFF; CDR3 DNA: TGTGCCAGCAGTTCGCAGGGGGCTGAGTCCTACAATGAGCAGTTCTTC
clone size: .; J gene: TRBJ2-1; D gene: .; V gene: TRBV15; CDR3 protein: CATSRDGGRTSGSYNEQFF; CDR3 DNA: TGTGCCACCAGCAGAGATGGAGGCAGGACGTCTGGCTCCTACAATGAGCAGTTCTTC